Below, 18 T cell receptor beta chains from the same sample are listed, as sequenced in a study of blood T cell repertoires in COVID-19 (dated by TCRdb to 2018 to 2021). Library generation was performed with the immunoSEQ multiplex PCR assay. Here the immuneACCESS table is served through TCRdb, limited to in-frame sequences with V and J called. Missing clones are a known gap in these copies; in checked studies unresolved V genes cover under half, and the rest lacks a known reason. In all, the sample holds around 88,000 clones, and around 81% of those were seen once. Of the sample, about 8.7% is held by the ten largest clones. The source material was peripheral blood. Receptor source: a man aged 50-60 years who had recovered from COVID-19.

This sequence joins TRBV5-1 and TRBJ2-6, with D possibly TRBD1 on 5 matching bases. The germline V gene encodes CDR1 SGHRS and CDR2 YFSETQ. The V and J ends lost 2 bases and 0 bases respectively, with 9 bases between them. The CDR3 is 16 amino acids. CDR3 residues: CASSFAGSSGANVLTF. CDR3 coding DNA: TGCGCCAGCAGCTTCGCAGGGTCCTCTGGGGCCAACGTCCTGACTTTC.

This chain uses TRBV2 with TRBJ2-5; TRBD2 matches at 10 bases. CDR1 is SNHLY, CDR2 FYNNEI, per germline. This CDR3 has 15 residues. V shed 6 bases and J 0 bases; nucleotides not matched to a gene: 4. CDR3 coding DNA: TGTGCCAGCAGACTTACTAGCGGGAACCAAGAGACCCAGTACTTC. Protein product: CASRLTSGNQETQYF. The variable domain in full, completed from reference TRBV2 and TRBJ2-5, reads EPEVTQTPSHQVTQMGQEVILRCVPISNHLYFYWYRQILGQKVEFLVSFYNNEISEKSEIFDDQFSVERPDGSNFTLKIRSTKLEDSAMYFCASRLTSGNQETQYFGPGTRLLVL.

The chain recombines TRBV18 with TRBJ2-3; 7 bases fit TRBD2. This CDR3 contains 15 residues. From germline, CDR1 is KGHSH and CDR2 LQKENI. Germline trimming cut 5 bases from V and 2 bases from J; bases unmatched to any gene: 7. For the CDR3, the DNA is TGTGCCAGCTCAATTCTAGCGGCGATCACAGATACGCAGTATTTT. Its translation is CASSILAAITDTQYF.

This clone appeared once. The chain links TRBV21-1 to TRBJ2-3; the listed D gene, TRBD2, was not tested against the DNA. TRBV21-1 constitutes a pseudogene. CDR3 length equals 14 residues. CDR3 amino acids: CPPGGCTSTDTQYF. CDR3 sequence (DNA): TGTCCCCCTGGCGGCTGTACCTCCACAGATACGCAGTATTTT.

This clone was recorded many times. The chain uses TRBV28 and TRBJ2-6, with D uncertain. Germline V lookup: CDR1 MDHEN, CDR2 SYDVKM. Trimming cost V 3 bases and J 0 bases, with 6 bases left between them. CDR3 length: 15 residues. CDR3: CASSFEHSGANVLTF. The CDR3 nucleotides read TGTGCCAGCAGTTTCGAACACTCTGGGGCCAACGTCCTGACTTTC.

This chain links TRBV28 with TRBJ2-5; 10 bases align to TRBD2. The ends lost 3 bases at V and 3 bases at J; junction bases unmatched: 4. Looked up from germline, CDR1 is MDHEN and CDR2 is SYDVKM. The CDR3 is made up of 15 amino acids. The CDR3 protein is CASSFFGTSEETQYF. In DNA, the CDR3 is TGTGCCAGCAGTTTCTTTGGGACTAGCGAAGAGACCCAGTACTTC.

This chain links TRBV7-9 with TRBJ2-2; TRBD1 matches 8 bases. Germline trimming cut 7 bases from V and 1 base from J; bases unmatched to any gene: 5. Per germline, CDR1 SEHNR and CDR2 FQNEAQ (reference sequence). CDR3 length equals 15 residues. The CDR3 nucleotides are TGTGCCAGCAACAAAGGACAGGGGAACACCGGGGAGCTGTTTTTT. Its protein is CASNKGQGNTGELFF.

This chain links TRBV28 with TRBJ2-5; a weak D match, TRBD2 (6 bases). CDR1 MDHEN and CDR2 SYDVKM come from the germline V gene. The CDR3 is made up of 18 amino acids. V dropped 3 bases and J dropped 3 bases, with 23 bases sitting between them. The CDR3: CASSLRTTTGSRKETQYF. The CDR3 DNA sequence: TGTGCCAGCAGTTTGCGAACCACCACCGGGAGCCGAAAAGAGACCCAGTACTTC.

This clone was counted a few times. The J gene is TRBJ2-3, the V gene TRBV5-1; 7 nucleotides match TRBD2. CDR1 is SGHRS and CDR2 is YFSETQ in the germline V gene. This CDR3 region has 14 residues. J gave up 5 bases and V 4 bases, and 7 bases lay outside the gene matches. The DNA for the CDR3 is TGCGCCAGCAGCCTCAGCGGGGTGGGAGATACGCAGTATTTT. Its translation: CASSLSGVGDTQYF.

The chain uses TRBV3-1 (or the pseudogene TRBV3-2) and TRBJ1-5, with a weak D call TRBD1 (5 bases). Trimming cost V 6 bases and J 2 bases, with 11 bases left between them. This CDR3 contains 14 residues. Germline V gene lookup returns CDR1 LGHDT and CDR2 YNNKEL (reference sequence). In nucleotides, the CDR3 is TGTGCCAGCAGTGGGGCAACAGGCAATCAGCCCCAGCATTTT. The encoded protein is CASSGATGNQPQHF.

Here the CDR3 DNA reads TGTGCCAGCTCAGAGACAGGGTGGTCCTACGAGCAGTACTTC. This encodes CASSETGWSYEQYF. This chain joins TRBV18 and TRBJ2-7, with TRBD1 matching over 7 bases. J lost 1 base, V lost 5 bases, and 5 bases had no gene match. CDR3 length equals 14 residues. Germline values: CDR1 KGHSH, CDR2 LQKENI.

Many counts were recorded for this clone. V gene TRBV5-1 combines with J gene TRBJ2-7, with TRBD2 as a possible D gene (5 bases). The germline V and J ends were trimmed by 0 bases and 12 bases, with 10 bases remaining between them. This CDR3 contains 11 residues. Germline V gene data show CDR1 as SGHRS and CDR2 as YFSETQ. CDR3 loop: CASSLAGGLYF. The CDR3, as DNA: TGCGCCAGCAGCTTGGCCGGAGGTCTGTACTTC.

The chain has TRBV7-2 and TRBJ1-1; tentative D call: TRBD1 (6 bases). The CDR3 covers 13 residues. Trimming stripped 5 bases from V and 8 bases from J, with 15 bases between. Germline lookup yields CDR1 SGHTA and CDR2 FQGNSA. DNA for the CDR3: TGTGCCAGCAGCACGGAAGGGGGACTAGAAGCTTTCTTT. Translation: CASSTEGGLEAFF.

This rearrangement joins TRBV28 to TRBJ1-2; no clear D. Per the germline V gene, CDR1 is MDHEN and CDR2 is SYDVKM. The germline V and J ends were trimmed by 2 bases and 5 bases, with 9 bases remaining between them. This CDR3 contains 13 residues. The DNA of the CDR3 is TGTGCCAGCAGTTTACGCCCCCGGTATGGCTACACCTTC. Encoded protein: CASSLRPRYGYTF.

The chain links TRBV5-5 to TRBJ1-5; D is unresolved. This CDR3 is 16 amino acids long. CDR1 SGHKS and CDR2 YYEKEE come from the germline V gene (reference sequence). Trimming removed 0 bases at V and 6 bases at J, with 16 bases between. CDR3 protein: CASSLVADFIGQPQHF. CDR3 sequence (DNA): TGTGCCAGCAGCTTGGTCGCGGATTTTATAGGTCAGCCCCAGCATTTT.

By its share, this clone is large. CDR3 region: CASSPIAGRGDIQYF. In nucleotides, the CDR3 is TGTGCCAGCAGCCCCATAGCGGGAAGGGGAGACATTCAGTACTTC. The chain combines TRBV5-5 with TRBJ2-4, with 8 nucleotides matching TRBD2. This CDR3 has 15 residues. V shed 4 bases, J shed 8 bases, and the junction held 11 bases outside the gene matches. Germline loops: CDR1 SGHKS, CDR2 YYEKEE (reference sequence).

The chain employs TRBV2 and TRBJ2-1; D not certain. This CDR3 is 14 amino acids long. V lost 4 bases to trimming and J lost 0 bases, with 7 bases between them. The V gene's germline CDR1 is SNHLY and CDR2 FYNNEI. The CDR3 protein is CASSVRNSYNEQFF. CDR3 in DNA: TGTGCCAGCAGTGTCAGAAACTCCTACAATGAGCAGTTCTTC.

V is TRBV12-3 or TRBV12-4 and J is TRBJ1-4; D unresolved. The CDR3 is 12 residues long. Trimming removed 4 bases at V and 8 bases at J, with 8 bases between. CDR3 bases: TGTGCCAGCAGTTCTCTCGGGGAAAAACTGTTTTTT. Its protein product is CASSSLGEKLFF.